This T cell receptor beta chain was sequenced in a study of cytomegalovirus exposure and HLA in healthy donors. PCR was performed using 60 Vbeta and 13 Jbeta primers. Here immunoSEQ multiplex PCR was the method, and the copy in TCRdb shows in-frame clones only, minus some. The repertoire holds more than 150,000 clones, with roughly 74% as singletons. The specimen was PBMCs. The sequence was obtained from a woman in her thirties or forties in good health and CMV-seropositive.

DNA for the CDR3: TGTGCCAGCAGTTACTCAGCGGGAGGGCCTTACGAGCAGTACTTC. Protein: CASSYSAGGPYEQYF. The chain carries TRBV6-6 and TRBJ2-7; 10 nucleotides agree with TRBD2. Germline loops: CDR1 MNHNY, CDR2 SVGAGI (reference sequence). CDR3 length equals 15 residues. V dropped 0 bases and J dropped 4; count of bases not matched to a gene: 3.